There are a few counts of the clone carrying this TCR beta chain. This sample was taken from a study of cytomegalovirus exposure and HLA in healthy donors. The PCR used 60 Vbeta and 13 Jbeta primers. Data came from immunoSEQ multiplex PCR; TCRdb stores just in-frame clones and leaves some out. This sample yields under 200,000 clones, of which around four fifths are seen a single time; more than 0.75% belongs to the top ten. This sequence originates from a girl aged 2-10 years in good health and CMV-seropositive. The sample was PBMCs.

The CDR3 here is CASRVGTGGSYGYTF. In nucleotides, the CDR3 is TGTGCCAGCAGGGTTGGGACAGGGGGTTCATACGGCTACACCTTC. This chain joins TRBV27 and TRBJ1-2; 11 bases agree with TRBD1. The CDR3 has 15 amino acids. Trimming removed 6 bases from V and 8 bases from J; junction bases left unmatched: 11. The germline gives CDR1 MNHEY, CDR2 SMNVEV (reference sequence).